The subject of this entry is one TCR beta chain. Its specific antigen is unknown. One junction end does not reproduce the germline sequence, and a read error may be involved. This entry comes from a study of tumor and adjacent non-tumor tissue in lung cancer (dated by TCRdb to 2017 to 2018). About the investigation overall: Patients with adenocarcinoma (approximately 11), squamous cell carcinoma (2) and small cell lung cancer (1) were included in the cohort. Sequencing produced fewer than 150,000,000 productive TCRbeta reads in total, an average of about 4.17 million reads per sample. For each patient, one tumor sample and one normal lung sample were taken, giving thirty paired specimens that underwent TCRbeta CDR3 sequencing. Among the roughly 15 patients, ages ranged from about 31 to 76 years, around 10 were men and 5 were women, and disease was TNM stage I to III. Using bulk TCRbeta repertoires from some 14 lung cancer patients, the study set lung tumor tissue side by side with matched distant non-tumor lung tissue.

Overall study outcomes, separate from this receptor: The top 100 clones accounted for a significantly larger cumulative portion of the repertoire in normal lung than in tumor tissue. TCR diversity (inverse Simpson) was significantly higher in tumor than in normal lung tissue (roughly 390 vs 170, P = 0.0075, Mann-Whitney U test). Younger patients had significantly higher TCR diversity, and higher tumor TCR diversity was associated with shorter overall and disease-free survival. Neither the sequencing platform nor unique molecular identifiers are named or mentioned anywhere in the methods. Only approximately 14 patients were included in the cohort, and the need for larger samples and more detailed clinical data was noted by the authors. Because peripheral blood was not sequenced, blood TCRbeta repertoires in the lung cancer patients of the study were not examined.

From the cysteine up to the phenylalanine, the CDR3 has a length of 13 residues. The sequence is cut down to CDR3 DNA, 39 bases in frame from base 1. CDR1 is given as DFQATT and CDR2 as SNEGSKA, both from the germline V gene (reference sequence). Libraries were prepared through multiplex PCR. Reads for this sample came from an Illumina HiSeq 2500. TCRbeta libraries were built by three rounds of nested PCR using primers (Table S4), following protocols modified from ARM-PCR. Before sequencing, PCR products of 200-500 bp were excised from the gel and purified with the QIAquick gel extraction kit. Concerning the study's data processing: Trimmomatic was used to clean the reads, FLASH merged the cleaned reads into complete CDR3 sequences, and MiTCR assigned the sequences to V(D)J germline segments. Clonal diversity was computed as the inverse Simpson's index with VDJtools. In-frame sequences lacking a premature stop codon were counted as productive reads. TCRdb applied fastp at Q25 and MiXCR to the public reads, then kept only in-frame beta chains. CDR3 protein duplicates are merged, each entry listing the most common genes and DNA. TCRdb's processing, not the study's, gives the V and J calls here. The sample table contains some 100,000 distinct CDR3 sequences; only one count was recorded for approximately 60% of them. The ten largest clones represent roughly 19% of the sample.

Bulk unsorted tissue served as the source for RNA extraction, and RNA quality was assessed using a NanoDrop ND-1000 and an Agilent 2100. Normal lung samples were distant non-tumor tissue taken more than 3 cm from the tumor edge. Newly diagnosed lung cancer patients without prior chemotherapy who had been admitted for thoracic surgery in China between August and November 2014 were enrolled as donors. Patients with previous radiotherapy or chemotherapy, or with another concurrent cancer, were excluded from the study. Surgical tissue pieces of roughly 1-2 cm3 were preserved in RNAlater solution and stored at -80 °C until use.

This sequence uses TRBV20-1 and TRBJ2-4, with the D assignment possibly TRBD1 or TRBD2, given 6 matching bases for each. Sequencing was carried out using distant non-tumor lung tissue. The clonotype was recovered from a man aged 25 to 40 with non-small cell lung cancer. In nucleotides, the sequence is TGCACTGCCCCAGAGGGGGGAAGCAACATTCACTACTTC. This codes for CTAPEGGSNIHYF.